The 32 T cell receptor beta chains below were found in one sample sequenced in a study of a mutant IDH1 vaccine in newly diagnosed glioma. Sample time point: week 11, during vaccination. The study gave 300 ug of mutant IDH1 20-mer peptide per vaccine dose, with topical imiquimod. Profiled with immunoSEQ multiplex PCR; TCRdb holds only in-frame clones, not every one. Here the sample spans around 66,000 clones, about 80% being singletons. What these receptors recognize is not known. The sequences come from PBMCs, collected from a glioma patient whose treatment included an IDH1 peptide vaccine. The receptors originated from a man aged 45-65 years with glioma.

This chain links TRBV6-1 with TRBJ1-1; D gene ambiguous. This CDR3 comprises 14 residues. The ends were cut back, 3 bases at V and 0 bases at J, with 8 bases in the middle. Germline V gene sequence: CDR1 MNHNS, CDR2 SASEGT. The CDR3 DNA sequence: TGTGCCAGCAGTGAGGCAGCTTTGAACACTGAAGCTTTCTTT. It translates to CASSEAALNTEAFF.

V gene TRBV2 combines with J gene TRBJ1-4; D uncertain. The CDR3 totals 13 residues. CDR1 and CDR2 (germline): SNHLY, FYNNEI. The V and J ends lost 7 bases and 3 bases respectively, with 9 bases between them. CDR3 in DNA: TGTGCCAGCATTAGGGTAGCTAATGAAAAACTGTTTTTT. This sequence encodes CASIRVANEKLFF.

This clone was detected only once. The DNA of the CDR3 is TGCGCCAGCAGCCAAGACGCCCGGGGGGAGACCTACGAGCAGTACTTC. Its translation: CASSQDARGETYEQYF. This chain links TRBV4-1 with TRBJ2-7; TRBD2 matches 7 bases. V lost 0 bases and J lost 2; bases outside the gene matches: 7. CDR1 is MGHRA, CDR2 YSYEKL, per germline. The CDR3 length is 16 residues.

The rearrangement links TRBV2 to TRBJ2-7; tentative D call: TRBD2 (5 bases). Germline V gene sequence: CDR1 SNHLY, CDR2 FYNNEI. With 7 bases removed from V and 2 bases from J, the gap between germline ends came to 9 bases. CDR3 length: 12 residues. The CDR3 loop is CASNEGPYEQYF. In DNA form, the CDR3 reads TGTGCCAGCAATGAGGGTCCCTACGAGCAGTACTTC.

The CDR3 here is CASKDWDYEAFF. CDR3 sequence (DNA): TGTGCCAGCAAAGACTGGGACTATGAAGCTTTCTTT. This sequence joins TRBV6-5 and TRBJ1-1, with D perhaps TRBD1 (5 bases). Germline V gene data show CDR1 as MNHEY and CDR2 as SVGAGI. With 7 bases removed from V and 7 bases from J, the gap between germline ends came to 13 bases. The CDR3 spans 12 residues.

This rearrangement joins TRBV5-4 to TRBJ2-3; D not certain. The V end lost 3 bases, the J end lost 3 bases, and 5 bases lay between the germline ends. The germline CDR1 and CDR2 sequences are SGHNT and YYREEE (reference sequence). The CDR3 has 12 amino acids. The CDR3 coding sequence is TGTGCCAGCAGCTATCAGACAGATACGCAGTATTTT. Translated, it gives CASSYQTDTQYF. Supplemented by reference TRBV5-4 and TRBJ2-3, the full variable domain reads ETGVTQSPTHLIKTRGQQVTLRCSSQSGHNTVSWYQQALGQGPQFIFQYYREEENGRGNFPPRFSGLQFPNYSSELNVNALELDDSALYLCASSYQTDTQYFGPGTRLTVL.

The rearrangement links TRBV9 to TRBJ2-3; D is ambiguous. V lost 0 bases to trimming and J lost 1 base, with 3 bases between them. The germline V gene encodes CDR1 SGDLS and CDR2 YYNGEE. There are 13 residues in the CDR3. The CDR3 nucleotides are TGTGCCAGCAGCGTAGGGGGCACAGATACGCAGTATTTT. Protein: CASSVGGTDTQYF.

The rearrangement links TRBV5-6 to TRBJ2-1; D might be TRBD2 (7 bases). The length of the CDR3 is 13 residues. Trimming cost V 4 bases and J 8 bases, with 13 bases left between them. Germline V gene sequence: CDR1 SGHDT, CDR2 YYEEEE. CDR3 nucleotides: TGTGCCAGCAGCCCGCGGGGGCGGGATGAGCAGTTCTTC. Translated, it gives CASSPRGRDEQFF.

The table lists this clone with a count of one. The CDR3 here is CASSLAFPGELFF. CDR3 DNA sequence: TGTGCCAGCAGCTTAGCGTTTCCCGGGGAGCTGTTTTTT. The gene calls are TRBV11-3 and TRBJ2-2; D not resolved. Trimming pared 1 base from V and 6 bases from J, leaving 6 bases between. Germline V gene sequence: CDR1 SGHNT, CDR2 YENEEA. The CDR3 spans 13 residues.

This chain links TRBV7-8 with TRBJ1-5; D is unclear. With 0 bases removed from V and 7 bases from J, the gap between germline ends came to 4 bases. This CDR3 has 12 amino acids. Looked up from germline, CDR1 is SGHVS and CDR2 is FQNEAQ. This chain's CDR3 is CASSLAGQPQHF. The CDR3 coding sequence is TGTGCCAGCAGCTTAGCTGGGCAGCCCCAGCATTTT.

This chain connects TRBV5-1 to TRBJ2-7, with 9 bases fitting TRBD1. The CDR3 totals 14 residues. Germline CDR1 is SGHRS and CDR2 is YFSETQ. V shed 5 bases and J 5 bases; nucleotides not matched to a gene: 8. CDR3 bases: TGCGCCAGCAGGGGGGGACAGGGCGCGAACGAGCAGTACTTC. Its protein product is CASRGGQGANEQYF.

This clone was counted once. The CDR3 spells CASSRGEQYF. CDR3 bases: TGTGCCAGCAGCAGGGGGGAGCAGTACTTC. This chain connects TRBV2 to TRBJ2-7; TRBD1 agrees at 7 bases. The germline V gene encodes CDR1 SNHLY and CDR2 FYNNEI. The CDR3 runs to 10 residues. The J segment lost 7 bases and the V segment lost 6 bases, leaving 0 bases of the junction unmatched.

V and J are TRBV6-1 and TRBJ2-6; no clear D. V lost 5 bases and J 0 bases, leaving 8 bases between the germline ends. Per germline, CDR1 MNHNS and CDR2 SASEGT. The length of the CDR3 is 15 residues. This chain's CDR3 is CASSLTSSGANVLTF. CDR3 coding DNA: TGTGCCAGCAGTCTAACAAGCTCTGGGGCCAACGTCCTGACTTTC.

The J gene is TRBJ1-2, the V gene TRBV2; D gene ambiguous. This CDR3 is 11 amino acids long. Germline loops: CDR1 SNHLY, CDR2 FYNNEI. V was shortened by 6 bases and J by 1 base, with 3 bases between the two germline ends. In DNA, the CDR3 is TGTGCCAGCAGGGTTAACTATGGCTACACCTTC. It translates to CASRVNYGYTF.

The CDR3 DNA is TGTGCCAGCAGCTTAACCGCCGAGGAAAAGGCTTTCTTT. This sequence encodes CASSLTAEEKAFF. This chain links TRBV13 with TRBJ1-1; D is unresolved. The CDR3 has 13 amino acids. In germline, CDR1 is PRHDT, CDR2 FYEKMQ (reference sequence). Trimming stripped 2 bases from V and 11 bases from J, with 15 bases between. Filled out from reference TRBV13 and TRBJ1-1, the complete variable domain reads AAGVIQSPRHLIKEKRETATLKCYPIPRHDTVYWYQQGPGQDPQFLISFYEKMQSDKGSIPDRFSAQQFSDYHSELNMSSLELGDSALYFCASSLTAEEKAFFGQGTRLTVV.

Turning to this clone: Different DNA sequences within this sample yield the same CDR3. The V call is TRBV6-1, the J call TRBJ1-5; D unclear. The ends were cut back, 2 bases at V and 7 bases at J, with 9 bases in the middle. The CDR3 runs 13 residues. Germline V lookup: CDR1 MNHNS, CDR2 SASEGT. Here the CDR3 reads CASSELVGQPQHF. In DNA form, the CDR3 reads TGTGCCAGCAGTGAACTGGTGGGACAGCCCCAGCATTTT.

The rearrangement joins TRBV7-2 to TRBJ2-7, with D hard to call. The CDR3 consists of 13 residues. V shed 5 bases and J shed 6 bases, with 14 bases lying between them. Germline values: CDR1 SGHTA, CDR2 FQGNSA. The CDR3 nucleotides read TGTGCCAGCAGCCCCCAACAAATGGGCGAGCAGTACTTC. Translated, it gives CASSPQQMGEQYF.

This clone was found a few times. The CDR3 loop reads CAWNVDGNQPQHF. DNA for the CDR3: TGTGCCTGGAACGTTGACGGAAATCAGCCCCAGCATTTT. V and J are TRBV30 and TRBJ1-5, with D unclear. V was shortened by 4 bases and J by 4 bases, with 11 bases between the two germline ends. The CDR3 runs to 13 residues. Germline V gene lookup returns CDR1 GTSNPN and CDR2 SVGIG (reference sequence).

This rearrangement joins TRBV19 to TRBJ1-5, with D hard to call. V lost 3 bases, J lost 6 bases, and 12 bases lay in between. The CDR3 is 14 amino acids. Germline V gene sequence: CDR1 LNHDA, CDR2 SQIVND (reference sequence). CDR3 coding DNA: TGTGCCAGTAGTATTGGAGGGTCGCCTCAGCCCCAGCATTTT. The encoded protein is CASSIGGSPQPQHF.

The CDR3 loop is CASSVGQMDQPQHF. Here the CDR3 DNA reads TGTGCCAGCAGCGTAGGACAGATGGATCAGCCCCAGCATTTT. This chain links TRBV9 with TRBJ1-5, with D tentatively TRBD1 (5 bases). Germline V CDR1 and CDR2: SGDLS, YYNGEE. The germline V and J ends were trimmed by 0 bases and 5 bases, with 9 bases remaining between them. The CDR3 runs 14 residues.

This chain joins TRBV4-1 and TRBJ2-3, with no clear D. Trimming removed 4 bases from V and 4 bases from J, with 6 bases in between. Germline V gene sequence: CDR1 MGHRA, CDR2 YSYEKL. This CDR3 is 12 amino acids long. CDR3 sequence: CASSPPADTQYF. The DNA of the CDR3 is TGCGCCAGCAGCCCTCCTGCAGATACGCAGTATTTT.

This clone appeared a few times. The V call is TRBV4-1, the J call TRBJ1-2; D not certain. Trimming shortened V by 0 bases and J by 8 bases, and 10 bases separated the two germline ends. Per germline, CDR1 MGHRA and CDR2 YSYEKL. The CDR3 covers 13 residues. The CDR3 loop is CASSQDTGSGYTF. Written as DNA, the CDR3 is TGCGCCAGCAGCCAAGATACGGGGAGCGGCTACACCTTC.

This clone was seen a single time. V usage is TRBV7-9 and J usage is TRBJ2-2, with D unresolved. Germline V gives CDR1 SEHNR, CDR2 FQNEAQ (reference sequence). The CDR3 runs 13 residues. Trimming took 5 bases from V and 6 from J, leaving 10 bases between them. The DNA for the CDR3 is TGTGCCAGCAGCAAGAGTGGTCCCGGGGAGCTGTTTTTT. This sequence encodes CASSKSGPGELFF. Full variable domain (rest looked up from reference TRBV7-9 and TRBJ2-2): DTGVSQNPRHKITKRGQNVTFRCDPISEHNRLYWYRQTLGQGPEFLTYFQNEAQLEKSRLLSDRFSAERPKGSFSTLEIQRTEQGDSAMYLCASSKSGPGELFFGEGSRLTVL.

CDR3 region: CATTQAGSGYTF. Written as DNA, the CDR3 is TGTGCCACCACCCAGGCAGGGAGCGGCTACACCTTC. The rearrangement links TRBV15 to TRBJ1-2; weak D call: TRBD1 (5 bases). Germline-derived CDR1 and CDR2 are LNHNV and YYDKDF (reference sequence). Trimming took 7 bases from V and 8 from J, leaving 14 bases between them. CDR3 size: 12 residues.

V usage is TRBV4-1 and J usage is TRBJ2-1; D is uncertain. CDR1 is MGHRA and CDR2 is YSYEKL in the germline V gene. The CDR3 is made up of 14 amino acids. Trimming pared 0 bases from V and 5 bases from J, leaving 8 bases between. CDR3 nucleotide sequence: TGCGCCAGCAGCCAAGATCTCTCTAACAATGAGCAGTTCTTC. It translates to CASSQDLSNNEQFF.

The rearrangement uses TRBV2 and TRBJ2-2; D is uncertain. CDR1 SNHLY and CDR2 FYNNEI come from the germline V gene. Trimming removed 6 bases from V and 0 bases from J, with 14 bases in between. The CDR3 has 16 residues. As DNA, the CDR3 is TGTGCCAGCAGGGATTACAGCCTTGCGAACACCGGGGAGCTGTTTTTT. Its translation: CASRDYSLANTGELFF.

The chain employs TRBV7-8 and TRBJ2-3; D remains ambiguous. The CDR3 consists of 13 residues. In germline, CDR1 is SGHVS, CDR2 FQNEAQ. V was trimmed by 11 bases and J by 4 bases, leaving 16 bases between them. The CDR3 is CAGSYRVADTQYF. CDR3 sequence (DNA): TGTGCCGGATCTTATCGGGTGGCAGATACGCAGTATTTT.

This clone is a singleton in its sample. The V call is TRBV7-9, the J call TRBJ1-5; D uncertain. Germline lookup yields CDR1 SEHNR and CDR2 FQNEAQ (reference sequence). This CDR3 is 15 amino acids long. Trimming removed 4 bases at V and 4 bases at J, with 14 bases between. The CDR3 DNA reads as TGTGCCAGCAGCTCGACACAAATACCAAATCAGCCCCAGCATTTT. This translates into CASSSTQIPNQPQHF. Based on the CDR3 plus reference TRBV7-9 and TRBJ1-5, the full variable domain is DTGVSQNPRHKITKRGQNVTFRCDPISEHNRLYWYRQTLGQGPEFLTYFQNEAQLEKSRLLSDRFSAERPKGSFSTLEIQRTEQGDSAMYLCASSSTQIPNQPQHFGDGTRLSIL.

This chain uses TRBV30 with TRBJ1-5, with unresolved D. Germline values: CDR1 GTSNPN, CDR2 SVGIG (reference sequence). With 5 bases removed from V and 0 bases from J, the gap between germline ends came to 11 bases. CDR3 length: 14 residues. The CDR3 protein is CAWSRPASNQPQHF. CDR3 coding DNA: TGTGCCTGGTCCCGCCCAGCTAGCAATCAGCCCCAGCATTTT.

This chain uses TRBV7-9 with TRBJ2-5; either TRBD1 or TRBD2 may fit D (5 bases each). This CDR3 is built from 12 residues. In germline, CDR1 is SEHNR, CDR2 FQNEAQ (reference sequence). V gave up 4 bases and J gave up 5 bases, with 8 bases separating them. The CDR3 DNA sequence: TGTGCCAGCAGCTCAGAGGGGGAGACCCAGTACTTC. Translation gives CASSSEGETQYF.

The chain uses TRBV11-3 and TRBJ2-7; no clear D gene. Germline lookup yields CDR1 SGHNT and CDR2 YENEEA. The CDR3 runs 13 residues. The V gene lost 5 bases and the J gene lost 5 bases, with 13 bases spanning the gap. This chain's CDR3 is CASSALMGNEQYF. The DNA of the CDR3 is TGTGCCAGCAGCGCCCTGATGGGCAACGAGCAGTACTTC.

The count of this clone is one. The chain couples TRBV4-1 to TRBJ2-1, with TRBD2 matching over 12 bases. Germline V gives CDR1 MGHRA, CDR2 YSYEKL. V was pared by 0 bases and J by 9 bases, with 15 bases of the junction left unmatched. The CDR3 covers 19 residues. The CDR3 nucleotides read TGCGCCAGCAGCCAAGATCAGGGTTTTGGAGGACTAGCGGGAATTGAGCAGTTCTTC. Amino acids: CASSQDQGFGGLAGIEQFF.